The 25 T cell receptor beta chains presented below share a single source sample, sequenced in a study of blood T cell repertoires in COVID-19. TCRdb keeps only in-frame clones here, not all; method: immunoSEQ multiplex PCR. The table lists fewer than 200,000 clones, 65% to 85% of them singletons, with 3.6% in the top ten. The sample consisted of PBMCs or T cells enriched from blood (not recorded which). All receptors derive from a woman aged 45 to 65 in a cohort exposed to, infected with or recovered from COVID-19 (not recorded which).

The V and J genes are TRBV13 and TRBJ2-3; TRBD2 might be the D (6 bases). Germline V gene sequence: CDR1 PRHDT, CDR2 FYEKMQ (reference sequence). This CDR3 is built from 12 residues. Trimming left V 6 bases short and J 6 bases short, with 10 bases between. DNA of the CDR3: TGTGCCAGCAGTGTCACTAGCGATACGCAGTATTTT. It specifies CASSVTSDTQYF.

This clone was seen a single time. The CDR3 reads CSVDLGGGWETQYF. CDR3 DNA: TGCAGCGTTGATCTCGGGGGGGGCTGGGAGACCCAGTACTTC. V is TRBV29-1 and J is TRBJ2-5, with TRBD2 identical over 8 bases. This CDR3 region has 14 residues. Germline-derived CDR1 and CDR2 are SQVTM and ANQGSEA. V was pared by 3 bases and J by 5 bases, with 8 bases of the junction left unmatched. The full variable domain, rest sourced from reference TRBV29-1 and TRBJ2-5, is SAVISQKPSRDICQRGTSLTIQCQVDSQVTMMFWYRQQPGQSLTLIATANQGSEATYESGFVIDKFPISRPNLTFSTLTVSNMSPEDSSIYLCSVDLGGGWETQYFGPGTRLLVL.

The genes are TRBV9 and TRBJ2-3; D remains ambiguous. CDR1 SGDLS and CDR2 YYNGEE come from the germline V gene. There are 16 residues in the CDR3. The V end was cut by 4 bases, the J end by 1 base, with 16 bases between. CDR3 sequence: CASSPSRARGTDTQYF. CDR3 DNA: TGTGCCAGCAGCCCAAGTAGAGCCCGAGGCACAGATACGCAGTATTTT.

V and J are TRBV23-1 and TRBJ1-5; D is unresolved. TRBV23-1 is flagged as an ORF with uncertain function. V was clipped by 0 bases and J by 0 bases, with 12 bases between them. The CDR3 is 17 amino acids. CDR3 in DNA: TGCGCCAGCAGTCAATCAGCCAGCGCCTATAGCAATCAGCCCCAGCATTTT. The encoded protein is CASSQSASAYSNQPQHF.

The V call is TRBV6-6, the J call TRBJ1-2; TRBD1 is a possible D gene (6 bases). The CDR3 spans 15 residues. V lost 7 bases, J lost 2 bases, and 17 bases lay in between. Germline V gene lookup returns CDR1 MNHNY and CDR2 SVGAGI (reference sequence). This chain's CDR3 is CASTRGTEANYGYTF. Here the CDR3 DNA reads TGTGCCAGCACTAGGGGGACGGAAGCGAACTATGGCTACACCTTC.

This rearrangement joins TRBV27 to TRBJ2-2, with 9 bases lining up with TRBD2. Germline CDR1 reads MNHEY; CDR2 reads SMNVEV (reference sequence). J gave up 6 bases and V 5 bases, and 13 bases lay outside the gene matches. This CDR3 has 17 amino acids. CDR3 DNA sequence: TGTGCCAGCAGTCCCCGGGGGGCGGGAGGGCCCTCCGGGGAGCTGTTTTTT. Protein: CASSPRGAGGPSGELFF.

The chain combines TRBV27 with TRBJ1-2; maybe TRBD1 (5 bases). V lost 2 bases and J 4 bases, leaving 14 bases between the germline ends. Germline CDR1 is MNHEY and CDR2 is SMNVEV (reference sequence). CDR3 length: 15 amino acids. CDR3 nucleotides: TGTGCCAGCAGTTTAGGCCAGGGCTTCCGCTATGGCTACACCTTC. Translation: CASSLGQGFRYGYTF.

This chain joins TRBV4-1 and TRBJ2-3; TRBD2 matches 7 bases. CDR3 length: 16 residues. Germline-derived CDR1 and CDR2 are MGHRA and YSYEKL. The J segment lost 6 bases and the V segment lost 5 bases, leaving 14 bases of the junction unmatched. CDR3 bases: TGCGCCAGCAGCTCCCGTGGTACGGGGGGATCTGATACGCAGTATTTT. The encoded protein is CASSSRGTGGSDTQYF.

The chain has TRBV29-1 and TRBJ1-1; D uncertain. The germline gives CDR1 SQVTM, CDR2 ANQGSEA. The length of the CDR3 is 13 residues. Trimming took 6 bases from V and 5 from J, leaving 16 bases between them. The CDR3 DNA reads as TGCAGCGTACTGCCTCGCATGAGGACTGAAGCTTTCTTT. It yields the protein CSVLPRMRTEAFF.

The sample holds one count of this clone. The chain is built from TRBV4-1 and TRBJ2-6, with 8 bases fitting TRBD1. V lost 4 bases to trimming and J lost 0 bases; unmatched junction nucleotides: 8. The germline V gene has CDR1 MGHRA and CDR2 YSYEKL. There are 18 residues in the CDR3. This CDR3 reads CASSRAGQEASGANVLTF. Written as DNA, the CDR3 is TGCGCCAGCAGCCGGGCGGGACAGGAAGCCTCTGGGGCCAACGTCCTGACTTTC.

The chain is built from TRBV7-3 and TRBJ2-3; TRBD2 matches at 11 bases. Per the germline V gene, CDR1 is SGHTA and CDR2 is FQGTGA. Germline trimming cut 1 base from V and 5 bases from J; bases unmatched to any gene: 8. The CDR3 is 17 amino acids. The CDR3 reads CASSLMGLAGGRDTQYF. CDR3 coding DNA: TGTGCCAGCAGCTTAATGGGGCTAGCGGGGGGCCGAGATACGCAGTATTTT.

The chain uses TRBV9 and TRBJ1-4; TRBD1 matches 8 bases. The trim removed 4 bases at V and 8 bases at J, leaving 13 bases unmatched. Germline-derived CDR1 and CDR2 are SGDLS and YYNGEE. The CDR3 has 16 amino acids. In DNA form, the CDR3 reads TGTGCCAGCAGCACTAGCGTCGGACAGGGCAGCGAAAAACTGTTTTTT. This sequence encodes CASSTSVGQGSEKLFF.

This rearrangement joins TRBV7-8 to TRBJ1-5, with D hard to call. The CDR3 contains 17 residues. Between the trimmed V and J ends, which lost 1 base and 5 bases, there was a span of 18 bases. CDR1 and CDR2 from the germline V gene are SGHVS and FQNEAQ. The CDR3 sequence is CASSLDLAGTLYQPQHF. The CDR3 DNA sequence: TGTGCCAGCAGCTTAGATCTGGCAGGTACCCTTTATCAGCCCCAGCATTTT.

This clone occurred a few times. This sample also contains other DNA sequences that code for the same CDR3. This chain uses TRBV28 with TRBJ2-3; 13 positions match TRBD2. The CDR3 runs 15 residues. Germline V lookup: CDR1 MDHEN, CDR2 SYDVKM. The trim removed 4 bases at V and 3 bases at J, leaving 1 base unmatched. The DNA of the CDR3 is TGTGCCAGCAGTTCGACTAGCGGGGGGACAGATACGCAGTATTTT. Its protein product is CASSSTSGGTDTQYF. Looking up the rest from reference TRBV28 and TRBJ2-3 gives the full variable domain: DVKVTQSSRYLVKRTGEKVFLECVQDMDHENMFWYRQDPGLGLRLIYFSYDVKMKEKGDIPEGYSVSREKKERFSLILESASTNQTSMYLCASSSTSGGTDTQYFGPGTRLTVL.

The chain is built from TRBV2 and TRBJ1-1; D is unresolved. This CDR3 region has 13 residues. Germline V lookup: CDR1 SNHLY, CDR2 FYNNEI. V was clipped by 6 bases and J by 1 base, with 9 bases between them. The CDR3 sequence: CASREQPNTEAFF. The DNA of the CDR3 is TGTGCCAGCAGGGAGCAGCCGAACACTGAAGCTTTCTTT.

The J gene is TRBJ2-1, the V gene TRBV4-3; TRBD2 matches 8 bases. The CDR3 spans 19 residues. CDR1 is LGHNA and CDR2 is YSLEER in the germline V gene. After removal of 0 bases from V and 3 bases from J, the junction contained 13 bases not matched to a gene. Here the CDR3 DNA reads TGCGCCAGCAGCCAAGATTTAAGTTTTCGCGGGGGGAACTACAATGAGCAGTTCTTC. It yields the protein CASSQDLSFRGGNYNEQFF.

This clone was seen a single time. CDR3 nucleotide sequence: TGTGCCAGCAGCTTATATACAACTAGCGGGGAGCAGTTCTTC. Translated: CASSLYTTSGEQFF. The chain is built from TRBV7-3 and TRBJ2-1; 9 bases fit TRBD2. CDR1 is SGHTA and CDR2 is FQGTGA in the germline V gene. This CDR3 is built from 14 residues. Trimming at V came to 2 bases and at J to 10 bases, leaving 6 bases not matched to a gene.

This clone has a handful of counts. CDR3 nucleotide sequence: TGTGCCTGGGACGCGGGACCCGCGGCGCAGTACTTC. This sequence encodes CAWDAGPAAQYF. The chain combines TRBV30 with TRBJ2-7; weak D call: TRBD2 (6 bases). Looked up from germline, CDR1 is GTSNPN and CDR2 is SVGIG (reference sequence). The CDR3 has 12 amino acids. V was cut by 5 bases and J by 9 bases, with 17 bases left in between.

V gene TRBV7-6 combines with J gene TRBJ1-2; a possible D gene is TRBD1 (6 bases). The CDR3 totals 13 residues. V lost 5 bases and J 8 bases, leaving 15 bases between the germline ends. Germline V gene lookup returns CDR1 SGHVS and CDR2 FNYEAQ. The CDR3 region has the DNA TGTGCCAGCAGCCCGGCAGGGGAAAAGGGCTACACCTTC. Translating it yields CASSPAGEKGYTF.

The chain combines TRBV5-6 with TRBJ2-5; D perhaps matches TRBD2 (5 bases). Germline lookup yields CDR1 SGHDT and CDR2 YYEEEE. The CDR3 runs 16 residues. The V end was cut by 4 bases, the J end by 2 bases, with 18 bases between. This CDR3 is CASSPIEGFRQETQYF. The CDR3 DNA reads TGTGCCAGCAGCCCCATCGAGGGCTTTCGACAAGAGACCCAGTACTTC.

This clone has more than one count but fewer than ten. In nucleotides, the CDR3 is TGTGCCAGCAGTTACCGGGACAACTCCTACGAGCAGTACTTC. As protein: CASSYRDNSYEQYF. This chain connects TRBV6-2 or TRBV6-3 to TRBJ2-7, with a tentative D call TRBD1 (6 bases). Trimming removed 2 bases at V and 0 bases at J, with 8 bases between. Germline V gene data show CDR1 as MNHEY and CDR2 as SVGEGT. The CDR3 is 14 residues long.

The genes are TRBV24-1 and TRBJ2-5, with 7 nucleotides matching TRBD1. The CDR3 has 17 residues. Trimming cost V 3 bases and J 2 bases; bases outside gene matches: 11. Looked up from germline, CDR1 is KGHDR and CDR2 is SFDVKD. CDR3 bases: TGTGCCACCAGTGATAGAAACAGGGGAAGGGGACAAGAGACCCAGTACTTC. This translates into CATSDRNRGRGQETQYF.

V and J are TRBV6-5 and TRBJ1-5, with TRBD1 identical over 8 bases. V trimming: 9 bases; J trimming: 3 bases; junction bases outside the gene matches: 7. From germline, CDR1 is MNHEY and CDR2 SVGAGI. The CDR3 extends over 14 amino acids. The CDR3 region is CASHGTGDNQPQHF. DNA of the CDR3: TGTGCCAGTCATGGGACAGGTGACAATCAGCCCCAGCATTTT.

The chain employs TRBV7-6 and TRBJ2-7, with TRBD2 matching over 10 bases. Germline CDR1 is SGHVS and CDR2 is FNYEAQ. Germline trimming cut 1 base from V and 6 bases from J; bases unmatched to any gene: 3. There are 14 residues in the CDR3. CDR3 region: CASSLESSGSEQYF. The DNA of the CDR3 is TGTGCCAGCAGCTTAGAATCTAGCGGGAGCGAGCAGTACTTC.

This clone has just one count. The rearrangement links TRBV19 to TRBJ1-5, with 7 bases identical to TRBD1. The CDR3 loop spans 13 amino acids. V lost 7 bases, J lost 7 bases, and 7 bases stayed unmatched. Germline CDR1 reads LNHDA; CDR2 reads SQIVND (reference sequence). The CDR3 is CASTQQGTQPQHF. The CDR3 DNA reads TGTGCCAGTACCCAACAGGGGACACAGCCCCAGCATTTT.